This TCR beta chain is drawn from a study of cytomegalovirus exposure and HLA in healthy donors. Findings of the study overall: TCR beta chains numbering 164 were designated cytomegalovirus-associated. In a later analysis, productive TCRs from donors in an Asian-associated ancestry cluster reportedly carried fewer N-insertions than the cohort mean.

With respect to this clone: Its target is unknown.

CDR1 SGHAT and CDR2 FQNNGV come from the germline V gene. CDR3 length: 15 amino acids. V lost 8 bases to trimming and J lost 1 base; unmatched junction nucleotides: 9. Use of 60 Vbeta and 13 Jbeta primers characterized the PCR. Data came from immunoSEQ multiplex PCR; TCRdb stores just in-frame clones and leaves some out. The data hold 85,000 to 95,000 clones, with roughly two thirds observed a single time. The sequenced sample consisted of PBMCs. The TCR comes from a woman in her twenties or thirties in good health and CMV-seronegative. The gene calls are TRBV11-2 and TRBJ1-1; 8 positions agree with TRBD1. DNA for the CDR3: TGTGCCAGCCGACCAGGGGGCGTGGGGAACACTGAAGCTTTCTTT. Translating it yields CASRPGGVGNTEAFF. Looking up the rest from reference TRBV11-2 and TRBJ1-1 gives the full variable domain: EAGVAQSPRYKIIEKRQSVAFWCNPISGHATLYWYQQILGQGPKLLIQFQNNGVVDDSQLPKDRFSAERLKGVDSTLKIQPAKLEDSAVYLCASRPGGVGNTEAFFGQGTRLTVV.